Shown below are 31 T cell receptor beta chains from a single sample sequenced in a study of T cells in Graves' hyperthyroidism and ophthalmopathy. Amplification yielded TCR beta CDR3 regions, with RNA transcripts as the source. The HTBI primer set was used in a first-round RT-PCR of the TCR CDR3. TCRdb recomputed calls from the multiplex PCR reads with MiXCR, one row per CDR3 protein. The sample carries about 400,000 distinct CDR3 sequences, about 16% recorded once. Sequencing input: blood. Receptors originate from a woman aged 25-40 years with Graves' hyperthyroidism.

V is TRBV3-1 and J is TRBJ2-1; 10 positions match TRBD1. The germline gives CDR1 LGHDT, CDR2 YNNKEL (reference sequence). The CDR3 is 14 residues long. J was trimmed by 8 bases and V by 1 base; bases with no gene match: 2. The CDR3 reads CASSQGGQGYEQFF. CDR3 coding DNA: TGTGCCAGCAGCCAAGGGGGACAGGGGTATGAGCAGTTCTTC.

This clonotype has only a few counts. Here the CDR3 DNA reads TGTGCCAGCAGCGGGACACGGGCAGACACTGAAGCTTTCTTT. It codes for CASSGTRADTEAFF. The V and J genes are TRBV6-1 and TRBJ1-1; a weak D match, TRBD1 (6 bases). CDR1 is MNHNS and CDR2 is SASEGT in the germline V gene. Trimming stripped 6 bases from V and 3 bases from J, with 14 bases between. The CDR3 extends over 14 amino acids.

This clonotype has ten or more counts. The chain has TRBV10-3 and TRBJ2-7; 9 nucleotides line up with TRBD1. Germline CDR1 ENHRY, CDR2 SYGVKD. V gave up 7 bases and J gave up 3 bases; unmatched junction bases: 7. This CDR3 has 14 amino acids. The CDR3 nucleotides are TGTGCCATCATTCCGGGACAGGGAAGCTACGAGCAGTACTTC. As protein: CAIIPGQGSYEQYF.

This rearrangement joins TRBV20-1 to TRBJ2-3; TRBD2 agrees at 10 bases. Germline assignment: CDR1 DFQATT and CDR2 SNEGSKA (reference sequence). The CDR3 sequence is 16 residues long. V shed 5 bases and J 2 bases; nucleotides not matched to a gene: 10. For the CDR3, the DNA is TGCAGTGCTGACGTATGGACTAGCGGATACACAGATACGCAGTATTTT. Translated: CSADVWTSGYTDTQYF.

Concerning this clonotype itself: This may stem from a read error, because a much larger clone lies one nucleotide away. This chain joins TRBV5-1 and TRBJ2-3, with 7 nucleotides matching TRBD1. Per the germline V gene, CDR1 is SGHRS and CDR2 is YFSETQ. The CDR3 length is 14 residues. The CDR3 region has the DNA TGCGGCAGCAGCTTGGCCCAGACAGGGACTACGCAGTATTTT. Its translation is CGSSLAQTGTTQYF.

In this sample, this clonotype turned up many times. CDR3 coding DNA: TGTGCCAGCAGTTTGCACCGGGACCAGGGGGTCTACGAGCAGTACTTC. Translation: CASSLHRDQGVYEQYF. V is TRBV27 and J is TRBJ2-7; 7 bases match TRBD1. Germline CDR1 reads MNHEY; CDR2 reads SMNVEV (reference sequence). Trimming cost V 3 bases and J 3 bases; bases outside gene matches: 11. The CDR3 totals 16 residues.

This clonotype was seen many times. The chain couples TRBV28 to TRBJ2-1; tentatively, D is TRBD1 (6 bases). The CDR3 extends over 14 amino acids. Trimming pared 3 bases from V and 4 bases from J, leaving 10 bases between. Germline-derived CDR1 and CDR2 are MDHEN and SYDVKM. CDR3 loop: CASSFNRAYNEQFF. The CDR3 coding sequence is TGTGCCAGCAGTTTTAACAGGGCTTACAATGAGCAGTTCTTC. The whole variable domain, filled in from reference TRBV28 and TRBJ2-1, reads DVKVTQSSRYLVKRTGEKVFLECVQDMDHENMFWYRQDPGLGLRLIYFSYDVKMKEKGDIPEGYSVSREKKERFSLILESASTNQTSMYLCASSFNRAYNEQFFGPGTRLTVL.

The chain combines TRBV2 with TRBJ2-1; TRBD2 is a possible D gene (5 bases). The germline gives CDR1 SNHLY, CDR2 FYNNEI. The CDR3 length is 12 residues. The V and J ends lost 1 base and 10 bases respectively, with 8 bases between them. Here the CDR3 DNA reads TGTGCCAGCAGTGAAGACACGGGAGAGCAGTTCTTC. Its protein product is CASSEDTGEQFF.

For the CDR3, the DNA is TGTGCCAGCAGCCCGGGATCAAGTACTCCCAATGAGCAGTTCTTC. Protein: CASSPGSSTPNEQFF. The V and J genes are TRBV9 and TRBJ2-1; maybe TRBD2 (5 bases). This CDR3 spans 15 amino acids. The germline V gene encodes CDR1 SGDLS and CDR2 YYNGEE. V lost 4 bases to trimming and J lost 6 bases, with 17 bases between them.

The CDR3 DNA is TGTGCCAGCAGCCCTAAAGACTATTATACGCAGTATTTT. Translation gives CASSPKDYYTQYF. The rearrangement uses TRBV7-2 and TRBJ2-3, with a possible D match to TRBD2 (5 bases). The CDR3 extends over 13 amino acids. Germline V CDR1 and CDR2: SGHTA, FQGNSA. V lost 5 bases and J 7 bases, leaving 13 bases between the germline ends.

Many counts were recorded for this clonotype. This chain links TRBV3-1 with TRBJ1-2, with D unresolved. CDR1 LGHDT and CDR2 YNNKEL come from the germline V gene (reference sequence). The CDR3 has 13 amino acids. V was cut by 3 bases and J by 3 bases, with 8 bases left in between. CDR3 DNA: TGTGCCAGCAGCCAGACCATGGACTATGGCTACACCTTC. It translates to CASSQTMDYGYTF. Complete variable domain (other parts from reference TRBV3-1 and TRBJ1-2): DTAVSQTPKYLVTQMGNDKSIKCEQNLGHDTMYWYKQDSKKFLKIMFSYNNKELIINETVPNRFSPKSPDKAHLNLHINSLELGDSAVYFCASSQTMDYGYTFGSGTRLTVV.

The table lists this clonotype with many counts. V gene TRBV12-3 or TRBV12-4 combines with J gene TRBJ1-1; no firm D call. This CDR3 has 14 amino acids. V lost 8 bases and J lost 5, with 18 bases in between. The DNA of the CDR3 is TGTGCCAGCGTAGCGGGCAGAGGAGGAACTGAAGCTTTCTTT. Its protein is CASVAGRGGTEAFF.

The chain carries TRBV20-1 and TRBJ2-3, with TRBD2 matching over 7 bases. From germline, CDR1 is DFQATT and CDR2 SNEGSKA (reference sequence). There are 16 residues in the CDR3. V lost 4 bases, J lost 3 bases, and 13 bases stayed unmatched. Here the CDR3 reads CSATLPSGGGTDTQYF. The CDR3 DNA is TGCAGTGCTACCCTCCCTAGCGGAGGCGGGACAGATACGCAGTATTTT.

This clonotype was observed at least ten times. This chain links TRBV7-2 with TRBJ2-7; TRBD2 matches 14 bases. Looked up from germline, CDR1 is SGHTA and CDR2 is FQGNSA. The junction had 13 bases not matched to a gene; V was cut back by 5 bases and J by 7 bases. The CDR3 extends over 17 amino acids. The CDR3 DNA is TGTGCCAGCAGCGTAGGAAGACCGGGACTAGCGGGAGATGAGCAGTACTTC. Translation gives CASSVGRPGLAGDEQYF.

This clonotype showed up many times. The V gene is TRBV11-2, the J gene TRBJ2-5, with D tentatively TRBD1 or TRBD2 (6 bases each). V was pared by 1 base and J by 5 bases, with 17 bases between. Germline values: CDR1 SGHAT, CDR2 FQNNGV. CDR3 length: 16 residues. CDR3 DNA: TGTGCCAGCAGCTTAGGGGGGGCAGGGTTGGAGGAGACCCAGTACTTC. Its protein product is CASSLGGAGLEETQYF.

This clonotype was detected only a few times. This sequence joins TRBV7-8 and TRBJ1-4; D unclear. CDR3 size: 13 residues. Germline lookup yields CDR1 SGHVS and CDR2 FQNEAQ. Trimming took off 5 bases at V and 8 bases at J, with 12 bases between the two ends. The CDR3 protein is CASSQGSKEKLFF. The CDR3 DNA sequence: TGTGCCAGCAGCCAAGGTTCGAAAGAAAAACTGTTTTTT.

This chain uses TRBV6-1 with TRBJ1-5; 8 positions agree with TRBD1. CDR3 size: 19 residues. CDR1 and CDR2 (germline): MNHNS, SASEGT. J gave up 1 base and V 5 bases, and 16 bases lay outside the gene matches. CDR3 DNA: TGTGCCAGCAGTCCCCTGGGTAAGACAGGGGTCAGAAGCAATCAGCCCCAGCATTTT. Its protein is CASSPLGKTGVRSNQPQHF.

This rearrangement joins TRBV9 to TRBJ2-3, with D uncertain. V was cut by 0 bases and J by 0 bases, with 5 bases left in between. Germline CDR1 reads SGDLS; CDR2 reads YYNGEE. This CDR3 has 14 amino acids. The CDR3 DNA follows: TGTGCCAGCAGCGTAGAGAAAAGCACAGATACGCAGTATTTT. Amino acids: CASSVEKSTDTQYF.

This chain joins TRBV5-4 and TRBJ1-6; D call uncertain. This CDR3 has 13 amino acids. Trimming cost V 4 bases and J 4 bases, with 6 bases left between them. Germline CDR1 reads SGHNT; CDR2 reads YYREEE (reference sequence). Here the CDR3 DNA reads TGTGCCAGCAGCGGCGGATATAATTCACCCCTCCACTTT. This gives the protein CASSGGYNSPLHF.

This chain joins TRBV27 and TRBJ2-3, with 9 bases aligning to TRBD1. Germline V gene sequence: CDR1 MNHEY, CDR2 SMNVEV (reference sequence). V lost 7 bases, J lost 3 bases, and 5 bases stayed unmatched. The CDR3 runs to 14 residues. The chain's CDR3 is CASTQTGGTDTQYF. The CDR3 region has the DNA TGTGCCAGCACCCAGACAGGGGGAACAGATACGCAGTATTTT.

In nucleotides, the CDR3 is TGCGCCAGCAGCCAAGTATATATAGGTGACACTGAAGCTTTCTTT. Its translation is CASSQVYIGDTEAFF. V usage is TRBV4-1 and J usage is TRBJ1-1; no clear D. V gave up 1 base and J gave up 3 bases, with 12 bases separating them. The germline V gene has CDR1 MGHRA and CDR2 YSYEKL. The length of the CDR3 is 15 residues.

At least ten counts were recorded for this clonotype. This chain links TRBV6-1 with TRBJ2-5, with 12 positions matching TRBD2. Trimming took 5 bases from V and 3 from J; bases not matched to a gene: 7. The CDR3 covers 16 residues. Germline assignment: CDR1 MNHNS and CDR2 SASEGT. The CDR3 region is CASSTSGRPYEETQYF. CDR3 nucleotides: TGTGCCAGCAGTACTAGCGGGAGGCCTTACGAAGAGACCCAGTACTTC.

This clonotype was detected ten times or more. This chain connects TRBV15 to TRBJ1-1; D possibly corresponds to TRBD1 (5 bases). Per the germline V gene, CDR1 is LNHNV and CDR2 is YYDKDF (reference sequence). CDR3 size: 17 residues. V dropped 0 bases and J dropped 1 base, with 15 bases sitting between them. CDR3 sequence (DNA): TGTGCCACCAGCAGAGATTCCGGGGGACCTAAGAACACTGAAGCTTTCTTT. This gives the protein CATSRDSGGPKNTEAFF.

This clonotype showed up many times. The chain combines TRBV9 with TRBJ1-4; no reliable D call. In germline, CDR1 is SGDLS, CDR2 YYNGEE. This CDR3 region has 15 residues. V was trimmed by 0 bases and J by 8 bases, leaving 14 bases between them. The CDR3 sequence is CASSVATGGTEKLFF. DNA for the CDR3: TGTGCCAGCAGCGTAGCTACGGGTGGAACGGAAAAACTGTTTTTT.

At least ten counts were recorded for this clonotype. The CDR3: CATSHPGGARQETQYF. In nucleotides, the CDR3 is TGTGCCACCAGTCACCCCGGGGGCGCCCGCCAAGAGACCCAGTACTTC. The chain joins TRBV24-1 to TRBJ2-5; D may correspond to TRBD1 or TRBD2 (6 bases each). This CDR3 has 16 amino acids. CDR1 KGHDR and CDR2 SFDVKD come from the germline V gene. Trimming stripped 6 bases from V and 1 base from J, with 17 bases between.

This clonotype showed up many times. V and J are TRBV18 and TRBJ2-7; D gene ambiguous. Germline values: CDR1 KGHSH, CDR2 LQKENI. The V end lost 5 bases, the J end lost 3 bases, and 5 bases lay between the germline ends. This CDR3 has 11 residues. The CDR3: CASSEDYEQYF. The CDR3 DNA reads TGTGCCAGCTCAGAGGACTACGAGCAGTACTTC.

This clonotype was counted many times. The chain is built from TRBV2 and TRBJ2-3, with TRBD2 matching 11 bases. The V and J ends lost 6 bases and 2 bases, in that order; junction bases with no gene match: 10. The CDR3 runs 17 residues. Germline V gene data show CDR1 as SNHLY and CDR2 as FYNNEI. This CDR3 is CASRRGGLAATTDTQYF. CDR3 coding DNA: TGTGCCAGCAGGAGGGGGGGACTAGCGGCGACCACAGATACGCAGTATTTT.

The CDR3 region is CASSSLAGQREQYF. In nucleotides, the CDR3 is TGTGCCAGCTCGAGCCTAGCGGGGCAGCGGGAGCAGTACTTC. The V gene is TRBV18, the J gene TRBJ2-7; TRBD2 matches at 9 bases. The length of the CDR3 is 14 residues. V trimming: 6 bases; J trimming: 7 bases; junction bases outside the gene matches: 10. CDR1 is KGHSH, CDR2 LQKENI, per germline.

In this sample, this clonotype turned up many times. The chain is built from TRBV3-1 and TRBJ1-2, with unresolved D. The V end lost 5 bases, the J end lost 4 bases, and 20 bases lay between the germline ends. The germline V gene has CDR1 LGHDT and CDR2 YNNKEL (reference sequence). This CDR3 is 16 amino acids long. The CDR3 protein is CASSEVYGGKLYGYTF. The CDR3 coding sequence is TGTGCCAGCAGCGAAGTCTACGGTGGGAAGCTCTATGGCTACACCTTC.

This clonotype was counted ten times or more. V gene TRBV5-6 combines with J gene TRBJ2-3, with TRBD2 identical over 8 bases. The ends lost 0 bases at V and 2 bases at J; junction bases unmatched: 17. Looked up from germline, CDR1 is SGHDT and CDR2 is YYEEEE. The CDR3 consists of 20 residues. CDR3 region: CASSLVISGVAGGSTDTQYF. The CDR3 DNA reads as TGTGCCAGCAGCTTGGTAATCTCGGGGGTGGCGGGAGGATCCACAGATACGCAGTATTTT.

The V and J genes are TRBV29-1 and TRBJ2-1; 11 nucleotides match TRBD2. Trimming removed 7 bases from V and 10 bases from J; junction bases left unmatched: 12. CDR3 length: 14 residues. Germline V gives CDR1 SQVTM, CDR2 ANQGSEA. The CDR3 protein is CSGGLAATIREQFF. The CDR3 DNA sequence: TGCAGCGGGGGACTAGCGGCTACAATCAGGGAGCAGTTCTTC.